The 23 T cell receptor beta chains below all came from one sample that was sequenced in a study of OX40 agonist ivuxolimab in advanced cancers. Profiling relied on immunoSEQ multiplex PCR, and the TCRdb table lists in-frame clones only, not all of them. This sample has about 110,000 clones, with 75% to 95% found just once. The specimen was CD4+ or CD8+ T cells sorted from blood, collected in a trial of the OX40 agonist ivuxolimab. The receptor source for this set is an adult with an advanced solid tumor such as melanoma, head and neck, liver or kidney cancer.

The chain carries TRBV2 and TRBJ1-6; D is unclear. Germline lookup yields CDR1 SNHLY and CDR2 FYNNEI. The CDR3 is made up of 15 amino acids. V was clipped by 0 bases and J by 7 bases, with 10 bases between them. The CDR3 loop is CASSEAWARNSPLHF. CDR3 bases: TGTGCCAGCAGTGAAGCATGGGCTAGAAATTCACCCCTCCACTTT.

The chain employs TRBV28 and TRBJ2-5; maybe TRBD1 (7 bases). Germline V gene lookup returns CDR1 MDHEN and CDR2 SYDVKM. The CDR3 length is 15 residues. The V and J ends lost 8 bases and 0 bases respectively, with 16 bases between them. The CDR3 bases are TGTGCCAGCGGGCAGGGGGGCGCGGACCAAGAGACCCAGTACTTC. Translation gives CASGQGGADQETQYF.

This chain connects TRBV28 to TRBJ1-4; tentative D call: TRBD1 (5 bases). The CDR3 is 17 amino acids. V lost 0 bases to trimming and J lost 8 bases, with 19 bases between them. Germline V gene sequence: CDR1 MDHEN, CDR2 SYDVKM. The CDR3 region is CASSLWSVGGKGEKLFF. Written as DNA, the CDR3 is TGTGCCAGCAGTTTATGGTCCGTGGGGGGGAAGGGAGAAAAACTGTTTTTT.

The gene calls are TRBV2 and TRBJ2-5; D may match TRBD1 or TRBD2 (7 bases each). The germline V gene encodes CDR1 SNHLY and CDR2 FYNNEI. V was pared by 7 bases and J by 5 bases, with 23 bases between. This CDR3 contains 16 residues. In nucleotides, the CDR3 is TGTGCCAGCACCCGAAGGGGGCGGGAGAGCCTTGAGACCCAGTACTTC. Encoded protein: CASTRRGRESLETQYF.

This chain joins TRBV10-3 and TRBJ1-1; 10 positions agree with TRBD1. The CDR3 has 15 amino acids. After removal of 4 bases from V and 5 bases from J, the junction contained 7 bases not matched to a gene. CDR1 and CDR2 from the germline V gene are ENHRY and SYGVKD. The CDR3 sequence is CAISGTTGGGTEAFF. The DNA of the CDR3 is TGTGCCATCAGTGGTACGACAGGGGGCGGTACTGAAGCTTTCTTT.

The chain links TRBV5-1 to TRBJ2-3, with 7 bases that match TRBD1. The CDR3 is made up of 14 amino acids. The ends lost 5 bases at V and 1 base at J; junction bases unmatched: 4. The germline V gene has CDR1 SGHRS and CDR2 YFSETQ. CDR3 amino acids: CASRTGYGTDTQYF. DNA of the CDR3: TGCGCCAGCAGGACAGGGTATGGCACAGATACGCAGTATTTT.

The chain carries TRBV5-4 and TRBJ1-1, with 9 bases fitting TRBD1. CDR3 length: 14 residues. J was trimmed by 5 bases and V by 0 bases; bases with no gene match: 2. From germline, CDR1 is SGHNT and CDR2 YYREEE (reference sequence). The CDR3 spells CASSLDRGQTEAFF. In nucleotides, the CDR3 is TGTGCCAGCAGCTTGGACAGGGGGCAGACTGAAGCTTTCTTT.

This rearrangement joins TRBV5-1 to TRBJ2-2; 9 nucleotides agree with TRBD2. CDR3 length equals 17 residues. J lost 6 bases, V lost 4 bases, and 13 bases had no gene match. Germline CDR1 is SGHRS and CDR2 is YFSETQ. CDR3 protein: CASSLDGTSSFAGELFF. For the CDR3, the DNA is TGCGCCAGCAGCCTGGACGGGACTAGCAGTTTCGCCGGGGAGCTGTTTTTT.

The chain couples TRBV10-2 to TRBJ1-6; TRBD1 matches at 7 bases. The CDR3 is 15 amino acids. Looked up from germline, CDR1 is WSHSY and CDR2 is SAAADI. Trimming removed 6 bases from V and 6 bases from J; junction bases left unmatched: 8. The CDR3 is CASSLGTDSNSPLHF. DNA for the CDR3: TGCGCCAGCAGCCTAGGGACAGATTCTAATTCACCCCTCCACTTT.

The chain couples TRBV19 to TRBJ1-5; the D gene is possibly TRBD1 (6 bases). Germline V gene data show CDR1 as LNHDA and CDR2 as SQIVND (reference sequence). This CDR3 region has 15 residues. V was pared by 2 bases and J by 5 bases, with 13 bases between. The CDR3 region is CASSIPGESYQPQHF. CDR3 in DNA: TGTGCCAGTAGTATACCAGGGGAAAGTTATCAGCCCCAGCATTTT.

This chain joins TRBV7-3 and TRBJ2-1; TRBD2 matches at 7 bases. CDR3 length: 11 residues. The V gene end was trimmed by 6 bases and the J gene end by 9 bases; junction bases not matched to a gene: 2. Per the germline V gene, CDR1 is SGHTA and CDR2 is FQGTGA. CDR3 nucleotide sequence: TGTGCCAGCAGTTGGGGGGGTGAGCAGTTCTTC. Amino acids: CASSWGGEQFF.

This chain joins TRBV27 and TRBJ2-1; TRBD2 might be the D (5 bases). The CDR3 consists of 15 residues. From germline, CDR1 is MNHEY and CDR2 SMNVEV (reference sequence). V was cut by 3 bases and J by 0 bases, with 9 bases left in between. In nucleotides, the CDR3 is TGTGCCAGCAGTTTTGGCGGGCACTCCTACAATGAGCAGTTCTTC. Its translation is CASSFGGHSYNEQFF.

In regard to this clone: The junction and the germline gene differ at one end; a read error may be behind it. J is TRBJ1-4 and V is TRBV5-3; no definite D call. TRBV5-3 is recorded as an ORF, its role being uncertain. The CDR3 runs to 15 residues. The DNA of the CDR3 is TGTGCCAGCAGCTTGTGGGGTCTCTTCGGTGAAAAACTGTTTTTT. Its protein is CASSLWGLFGEKLFF.

The rearrangement uses TRBV5-5 and TRBJ2-4, with 7 positions matching TRBD1. This CDR3 region has 14 residues. Germline V gene sequence: CDR1 SGHKS, CDR2 YYEKEE (reference sequence). J gave up 9 bases and V 4 bases, and 10 bases lay outside the gene matches. The CDR3 reads CASSPDRVGGIQYF. CDR3 coding DNA: TGTGCCAGCAGCCCTGACAGGGTAGGCGGCATTCAGTACTTC.

The CDR3, as DNA: TGCAGCGTCCTCTACTTGGACAACCGGCGGCACTATGGCTACACCTTC. This gives the protein CSVLYLDNRRHYGYTF. The rearrangement links TRBV29-1 to TRBJ1-2; D perhaps matches TRBD1 (5 bases). Germline CDR1 reads SQVTM; CDR2 reads ANQGSEA. This CDR3 spans 16 amino acids. V was pared by 6 bases and J by 3 bases, with 23 bases between.

CDR3 DNA: TGTGCCAGCAGCCGCGGACAGGGGATCAATGAGCAGTTCTTC. Its protein product is CASSRGQGINEQFF. V usage is TRBV7-3 and J usage is TRBJ2-1, with 9 positions matching TRBD1. This CDR3 spans 14 amino acids. The V segment lost 5 bases and the J segment 6 bases; nucleotides outside the gene matches: 5. Germline CDR1 is SGHTA and CDR2 is FQGTGA.

The chain carries TRBV7-9 and TRBJ1-2, with no clear D. The ends were cut back, 1 base at V and 5 bases at J, with 14 bases in the middle. CDR3 length: 15 amino acids. The germline gives CDR1 SEHNR, CDR2 FQNEAQ (reference sequence). The DNA for the CDR3 is TGTGCCAGCAGCTTAGAGGGATGGCAGGCATATGGCTACACCTTC. It specifies CASSLEGWQAYGYTF.

The chain couples TRBV2 to TRBJ2-7, with D tentatively TRBD1 (5 bases). CDR3 length equals 13 residues. Trimming took off 3 bases at V and 5 bases at J, with 11 bases between the two ends. From germline, CDR1 is SNHLY and CDR2 FYNNEI. CDR3 protein: CASSDREGDEQYF. In nucleotides, the CDR3 is TGTGCCAGCAGTGACAGGGAAGGTGACGAGCAGTACTTC.

This sequence joins TRBV27 and TRBJ2-1; unclear D gene. Germline V CDR1 and CDR2: MNHEY, SMNVEV (reference sequence). V was clipped by 2 bases and J by 4 bases, with 9 bases between them. The CDR3 totals 14 residues. In nucleotides, the CDR3 is TGTGCCAGCAGTTTACCCGGAGTTTACAATGAGCAGTTCTTC. It is translated as CASSLPGVYNEQFF.

This clone was seen a single time. The DNA of the CDR3 is TGTGCCAGTAGTACTTTGCAGGGGCGGACAGAACAGCCCCAGCATTTT. This sequence encodes CASSTLQGRTEQPQHF. The genes are TRBV19 and TRBJ1-5; TRBD1 might be the D (6 bases). V dropped 4 bases and J dropped 7 bases, with 20 bases sitting between them. The CDR3 covers 16 residues. From germline, CDR1 is LNHDA and CDR2 SQIVND (reference sequence). The variable domain in full, completed from reference TRBV19 and TRBJ1-5, reads DGGITQSPKYLFRKEGQNVTLSCEQNLNHDAMYWYRQDPGQGLRLIYYSQIVNDFQKGDIAEGYSVSREKKESFPLTVTSAQKNPTAFYLCASSTLQGRTEQPQHFGDGTRLSIL.

The chain is built from TRBV19 and TRBJ1-5; 7 nucleotides align to TRBD1. The CDR3 contains 14 residues. V lost 3 bases to trimming and J lost 6 bases; unmatched junction nucleotides: 5. Germline values: CDR1 LNHDA, CDR2 SQIVND (reference sequence). CDR3 coding DNA: TGTGCCAGTAGTATGCCAGGGGGATTTCAGCCCCAGCATTTT. It is translated as CASSMPGGFQPQHF.

This chain links TRBV5-1 with TRBJ2-1; 9 bases are a match to TRBD2. Trimming cost V 0 bases and J 2 bases; bases outside gene matches: 3. The CDR3 runs to 16 residues. The germline V gene has CDR1 SGHRS and CDR2 YFSETQ. The CDR3 here is CASSLASGTPYNEQFF. The DNA for the CDR3 is TGCGCCAGCAGCTTGGCTAGCGGGACACCCTACAATGAGCAGTTCTTC. Filled out from reference TRBV5-1 and TRBJ2-1, the complete variable domain reads KAGVTQTPRYLIKTRGQQVTLSCSPISGHRSVSWYQQTPGQGLQFLFEYFSETQRNKGNFPGRFSGRQFSNSRSEMNVSTLELGDSALYLCASSLASGTPYNEQFFGPGTRLTVL.

The J gene is TRBJ2-5, the V gene TRBV5-6, with D unclear. The V and J ends lost 0 bases and 5 bases respectively, with 11 bases between them. This CDR3 spans 14 amino acids. Germline V gives CDR1 SGHDT, CDR2 YYEEEE. The CDR3 coding sequence is TGTGCCAGCAGCTTGGGTGGGGTACGGGAGACCCAGTACTTC. Translated: CASSLGGVRETQYF.